The text below deals with one T cell receptor (beta chain). The junction had 3 bases not matched to a gene; V was cut back by 2 bases and J by 1 base. Germline values: CDR1 MDHEN, CDR2 SYDVKM. The length of the CDR3 is 15 residues. The data belong to a study of blood T cell repertoires in COVID-19. As for the study in general: COVID-19 samples collected from the United States, Italy and Spain covered acute and convalescent phases. From T cells, B-cell-depleted T cells, or PBMCs came the material, which was cDNA or gDNA.

Original data processing: Estimation of nucleated cell counts was performed using reference gene primer amplification. The assay was immunoSEQ multiplex PCR, and TCRdb's table has in-frame clones only and misses some. That table supplies the V and J calls and clone size; D and trimming were determined from the DNA. The sample holds about 250,000 clones, more than 70% seen once. What was sequenced was peripheral blood. V is TRBV28 and J is TRBJ1-1, with 8 positions matching TRBD1. The sequence was collected from a man aged 35-49 years with active or convalescent COVID-19. This CDR3 reads CASSLPGQGNTEAFF. The CDR3 DNA reads TGTGCCAGCAGTTTACCCGGACAGGGGAACACTGAAGCTTTCTTT.